The next 19 T cell receptor beta chains were all read from a single sample in a study of blood T cell repertoires in COVID-19. The assay was immunoSEQ multiplex PCR, and TCRdb's table has in-frame clones only and misses some. The data hold 200,000 to 300,000 clones, with roughly 86% observed a single time. The sample taken for sequencing was peripheral blood. The receptors come from a human donor in a cohort sampled during active COVID-19.

The chain is built from TRBV19 and TRBJ1-2, with a tentative D call TRBD1 (5 bases). Germline V gene sequence: CDR1 LNHDA, CDR2 SQIVND (reference sequence). V lost 5 bases and J 8 bases, leaving 18 bases between the germline ends. The CDR3 totals 14 residues. The CDR3 reads CASSGGGLWGGYTF. The CDR3 DNA follows: TGTGCCAGTAGTGGGGGGGGACTTTGGGGCGGCTACACCTTC.

The chain carries TRBV6-5 and TRBJ1-5, with D maybe TRBD1 (5 bases). Per germline, CDR1 MNHEY and CDR2 SVGAGI. The CDR3 totals 12 residues. V was pared by 5 bases and J by 5 bases, with 7 bases between. In nucleotides, the CDR3 is TGTGCCAGCAGTCGCAGGGATCAGCCCCAGCATTTT. This encodes CASSRRDQPQHF.

V is TRBV4-1 and J is TRBJ2-7; D remains ambiguous. V was clipped by 1 base and J by 3 bases, with 10 bases between them. This CDR3 contains 14 residues. Germline V CDR1 and CDR2: MGHRA, YSYEKL. The CDR3, as DNA: TGCGCCAGCAGCCAAGCCAGCGAAAGCTACGAGCAGTACTTC. It codes for CASSQASESYEQYF.

V usage is TRBV28 and J usage is TRBJ2-4; maybe TRBD2 (5 bases). This CDR3 comprises 14 residues. V was cut by 6 bases and J by 8 bases, with 17 bases left in between. Germline V gives CDR1 MDHEN, CDR2 SYDVKM. CDR3 sequence reads: CASSPLAGEDIQYF. The CDR3 nucleotides are TGTGCCAGCAGCCCCCTGGCCGGGGAAGACATTCAGTACTTC.

The chain links TRBV11-2 to TRBJ2-6; possibly TRBD1 for D (5 bases). In germline, CDR1 is SGHAT, CDR2 FQNNGV. This CDR3 comprises 19 residues. V lost 0 bases and J lost 0, with 15 bases in between. The CDR3 region has the DNA TGTGCCAGCAGCTTAGATGGGAATAAGGGGATCTCTGGGGCCAACGTCCTGACTTTC. Translation gives CASSLDGNKGISGANVLTF.

The chain carries TRBV5-1 and TRBJ2-1, with 7 nucleotides matching TRBD1. This CDR3 comprises 15 residues. The ends lost 3 bases at V and 2 bases at J; junction bases unmatched: 5. The germline CDR1 and CDR2 sequences are SGHRS and YFSETQ. CDR3 region: CASSSTGAPYNEQFF. The CDR3 DNA reads TGCGCCAGCAGCTCTACAGGGGCCCCCTACAATGAGCAGTTCTTC.

The table lists this clone with a count of one. This sequence joins TRBV2 and TRBJ1-5; a weak D match, TRBD1 (5 bases). The germline V gene encodes CDR1 SNHLY and CDR2 FYNNEI. This CDR3 region has 17 residues. V dropped 0 bases and J dropped 0 bases, with 12 bases sitting between them. The CDR3 DNA reads as TGTGCCAGCAGTGAAGCCCCCCGGCAGGGTAGCAATCAGCCCCAGCATTTT. It yields the protein CASSEAPRQGSNQPQHF.

The chain links TRBV30 to TRBJ1-1; D may be TRBD1 (6 bases). With 1 base removed from V and 2 bases from J, the gap between germline ends came to 11 bases. Germline-derived CDR1 and CDR2 are GTSNPN and SVGIG (reference sequence). The CDR3 is made up of 14 amino acids. The CDR3 reads CAWSEDSQNTEAFF. CDR3 nucleotide sequence: TGTGCCTGGAGTGAGGACAGCCAAAACACTGAAGCTTTCTTT.

The rearrangement links TRBV7-2 to TRBJ2-1; D possibly corresponds to TRBD1 (5 bases). Germline V CDR1 and CDR2: SGHTA, FQGNSA. The CDR3 loop spans 14 amino acids. V lost 5 bases, J lost 6 bases, and 14 bases lay in between. The CDR3 DNA follows: TGTGCCAGCAGCGAACAGGCCCAAGTCAATGAGCAGTTCTTC. Translated: CASSEQAQVNEQFF.

J is TRBJ1-6 and V is TRBV6-5; D unclear. Germline assignment: CDR1 MNHEY and CDR2 SVGAGI. The V gene lost 2 bases and the J gene lost 7 bases, with 12 bases spanning the gap. The CDR3 extends over 15 amino acids. CDR3 sequence: CASSYGAVKNSPLHF. Here the CDR3 DNA reads TGTGCCAGCAGTTACGGAGCAGTAAAAAATTCACCCCTCCACTTT.

This chain joins TRBV28 and TRBJ1-2, with TRBD1 identical over 11 bases. The CDR3 length is 13 residues. J gave up 13 bases and V 6 bases, and 10 bases lay outside the gene matches. The germline V gene has CDR1 MDHEN and CDR2 SYDVKM. The CDR3 DNA reads TGTGCCAGCAGAACCCGGGACAGGGGGAGTGGCACCTTC. Translation gives CASRTRDRGSGTF.

V gene TRBV5-8 combines with J gene TRBJ1-3, with a weak D call TRBD1 (5 bases). V lost 1 base and J 5 bases, leaving 10 bases between the germline ends. Germline CDR1 SGHTS, CDR2 YDEGEE. This CDR3 is 14 amino acids long. CDR3 DNA: TGTGCCAGCAGCTTGATGGGACTAAGAAACACCATATATTTT. Protein product: CASSLMGLRNTIYF.

The gene calls are TRBV27 and TRBJ2-3; no reliable D call. V dropped 8 bases and J dropped 4 bases, with 13 bases sitting between them. The CDR3 totals 13 residues. Looked up from germline, CDR1 is MNHEY and CDR2 is SMNVEV (reference sequence). The CDR3 reads CASRNPESDTQYF. CDR3 bases: TGTGCCAGCCGCAATCCGGAGTCAGATACGCAGTATTTT.

The rearrangement joins TRBV2 to TRBJ2-7; possibly TRBD2 for D (7 bases). V lost 0 bases and J lost 2, with 11 bases in between. Germline lookup yields CDR1 SNHLY and CDR2 FYNNEI. The CDR3 contains 15 residues. The CDR3 DNA reads as TGTGCCAGCAGTGAAGCGCGGGGGCCACCCTACGAGCAGTACTTC. Its protein is CASSEARGPPYEQYF. Filled out from reference TRBV2 and TRBJ2-7, the complete variable domain reads EPEVTQTPSHQVTQMGQEVILRCVPISNHLYFYWYRQILGQKVEFLVSFYNNEISEKSEIFDDQFSVERPDGSNFTLKIRSTKLEDSAMYFCASSEARGPPYEQYFGPGTRLTVT.

This clone was seen only a few times. J is TRBJ1-5 and V is TRBV11-2; D not resolved. This CDR3 region has 13 residues. Trimming took off 0 bases at V and 7 bases at J, with 7 bases between the two ends. CDR1 SGHAT and CDR2 FQNNGV come from the germline V gene. The DNA of the CDR3 is TGTGCCAGCAGCTTAGATCTCCGGCAGCCCCAGCATTTT. This gives the protein CASSLDLRQPQHF.

The genes are TRBV5-4 and TRBJ1-6; 9 positions match TRBD1. With 4 bases clipped from V and 8 bases from J, the junction kept 10 bases outside the gene matches. The length of the CDR3 is 16 residues. The germline gives CDR1 SGHNT, CDR2 YYREEE (reference sequence). CDR3 amino acids: CASSGRQGGTDSPLHF. The CDR3, as DNA: TGTGCCAGCAGCGGCAGACAGGGGGGGACGGATTCACCCCTCCACTTT.

The chain recombines TRBV6-5 with TRBJ2-1; 10 bases fit TRBD2. The CDR3 spans 14 residues. Germline V CDR1 and CDR2: MNHEY, SVGAGI. J gave up 10 bases and V 0 bases, and 3 bases lay outside the gene matches. This chain's CDR3 is CASSYSAGGLEQFF. For the CDR3, the DNA is TGTGCCAGCAGTTACTCAGCGGGGGGGTTGGAGCAGTTCTTC.

The J gene is TRBJ2-7, the V gene TRBV5-4; 8 positions match TRBD2. V trimming: 2 bases; J trimming: 0 bases; junction bases outside the gene matches: 4. The V gene's germline CDR1 is SGHNT and CDR2 YYREEE (reference sequence). CDR3 length equals 15 residues. CDR3 DNA sequence: TGTGCCAGCAGCTTAGGTAGCGGGGCCTCCTACGAGCAGTACTTC. This translates into CASSLGSGASYEQYF.

This clone was observed a few times. The chain couples TRBV7-8 to TRBJ2-7; 7 bases line up with TRBD2. Unmatched junction bases numbered 7, after V lost 4 bases and J lost 10 bases. This CDR3 has 12 amino acids. Germline V gene lookup returns CDR1 SGHVS and CDR2 FQNEAQ. In DNA, the CDR3 is TGTGCCAGCAGCTATCAATTAGCGGGTCAGTACTTC. It specifies CASSYQLAGQYF. Supplemented by reference TRBV7-8 and TRBJ2-7, the full variable domain reads GAGVSQSPRYKVAKRGQDVALRCDPISGHVSLFWYQQALGQGPEFLTYFQNEAQLDKSGLPSDRFFAERPEGSVSTLKIQRTQQEDSAVYLCASSYQLAGQYFGPGTRLTVT.